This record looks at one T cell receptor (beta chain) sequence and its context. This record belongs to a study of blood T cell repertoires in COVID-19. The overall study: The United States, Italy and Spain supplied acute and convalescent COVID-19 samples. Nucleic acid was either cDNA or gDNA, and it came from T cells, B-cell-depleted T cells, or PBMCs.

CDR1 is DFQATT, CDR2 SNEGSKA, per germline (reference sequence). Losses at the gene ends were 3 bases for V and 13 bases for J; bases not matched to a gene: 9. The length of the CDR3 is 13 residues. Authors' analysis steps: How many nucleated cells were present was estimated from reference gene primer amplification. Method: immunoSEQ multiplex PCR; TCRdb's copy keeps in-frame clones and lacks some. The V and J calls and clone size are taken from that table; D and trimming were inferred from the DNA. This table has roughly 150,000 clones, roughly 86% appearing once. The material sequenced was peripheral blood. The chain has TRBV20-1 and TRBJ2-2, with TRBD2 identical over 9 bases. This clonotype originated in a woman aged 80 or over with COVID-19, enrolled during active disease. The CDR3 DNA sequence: TGCAGTGCTAGTGTAGCGGGGGCTCGAGGGCTGTTTTTT. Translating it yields CSASVAGARGLFF.